Following are 16 T cell receptor beta chains from one sample sequenced in a study of brain metastases from non-small cell lung cancer. Using immunoSEQ multiplex PCR, the repertoire was profiled, and TCRdb retains in-frame clones only, with some absent. The sample lists 5,000 or so clones, approximately 85% occurring once. The specimen was primary lung tumor tissue. The source of these receptors is a donor older than 35 with non-small cell lung cancer.

This clone has more than one count but fewer than ten. The chain recombines TRBV2 with TRBJ2-2; the match to TRBD2 covers 12 bases. CDR1 and CDR2 (germline): SNHLY, FYNNEI. Germline trimming cut 7 bases from V and 7 bases from J; bases unmatched to any gene: 13. The CDR3 contains 17 residues. As DNA, the CDR3 is TGTGCCAGCAAAACCGGGACTAGCGGGCGGTATAGCGGGGAGCTGTTTTTT. Protein: CASKTGTSGRYSGELFF.

This sequence joins TRBV14 and TRBJ2-7, with 9 bases matching TRBD1. V was clipped by 3 bases and J by 2 bases; unmatched bases: 8. Per the germline V gene, CDR1 is SGHDN and CDR2 is FVKESK. The CDR3 extends over 16 amino acids. CDR3 amino acids: CASSQNPGQGPYEQYF. For the CDR3, the DNA is TGTGCCAGCAGCCAGAATCCGGGACAGGGTCCCTACGAGCAGTACTTC. The complete variable domain, with remaining parts taken from reference TRBV14 and TRBJ2-7, reads EAGVTQFPSHSVIEKGQTVTLRCDPISGHDNLYWYRRVMGKEIKFLLHFVKESKQDESGMPNNRFLAERTGGTYSTLKVQPAELEDSGVYFCASSQNPGQGPYEQYFGPGTRLTVT.

This chain uses TRBV9 with TRBJ2-7; 9 bases map to TRBD2. The CDR3 is made up of 14 amino acids. The germline V gene encodes CDR1 SGDLS and CDR2 YYNGEE. J lost 10 bases, V lost 4 bases, and 12 bases had no gene match. The CDR3, as DNA: TGTGCCAGCAGCCCCCGACGGACTAGCGACTCCCAGTACTTC. It encodes CASSPRRTSDSQYF.

The genes are TRBV15 and TRBJ1-1; D gene unclear. The CDR3 contains 12 residues. Germline CDR1 and CDR2: LNHNV and YYDKDF (reference sequence). Trimming took 9 bases from V and 0 from J, leaving 8 bases between them. The DNA for the CDR3 is TGTGCCACTAGACACTTGAACACTGAAGCTTTCTTT. It is translated as CATRHLNTEAFF. The variable domain in full, completed from reference TRBV15 and TRBJ1-1, reads DAMVIQNPRYQVTQFGKPVTLSCSQTLNHNVMYWYQQKSSQAPKLLFHYYDKDFNNEADTPDNFQSRRPNTSFCFLDIRSPGLGDTAMYLCATRHLNTEAFFGQGTRLTVV.

This chain joins TRBV6-5 and TRBJ2-7; 8 nucleotides line up with TRBD1. Looked up from germline, CDR1 is MNHEY and CDR2 is SVGAGI. Trimming removed 6 bases from V and 4 bases from J; junction bases left unmatched: 5. The CDR3 runs to 13 residues. The CDR3 nucleotides are TGTGCCAGCAGCCGGGACAGGAGATACGAGCAGTACTTC. This sequence encodes CASSRDRRYEQYF.

The chain links TRBV30 to TRBJ2-7; TRBD2 agrees at 14 bases. This CDR3 has 15 residues. V gave up 1 base and J gave up 2 bases; unmatched junction bases: 1. Germline V lookup: CDR1 GTSNPN, CDR2 SVGIG (reference sequence). In nucleotides, the CDR3 is TGTGCCTGGAGTGGGGGACTAGCGGGGGCCTACGAGCAGTACTTC. Its protein is CAWSGGLAGAYEQYF.

This sequence joins TRBV5-8 and TRBJ1-2; D gene uncertain. The CDR3 contains 12 residues. V was pared by 3 bases and J by 4 bases, with 7 bases between. Germline V gives CDR1 SGHTS, CDR2 YDEGEE. CDR3 sequence (DNA): TGTGCCAGCAGCTGGGTCAGCTATGGCTACACCTTC. Its translation is CASSWVSYGYTF.

J is TRBJ1-6 and V is TRBV7-2; 7 nucleotides align to TRBD1. Germline loops: CDR1 SGHTA, CDR2 FQGNSA. The CDR3 extends over 18 amino acids. Unmatched junction bases numbered 12, after V lost 2 bases and J lost 5 bases. This chain's CDR3 is CASSLRARGRGDNSPLHF. The CDR3 DNA is TGTGCCAGCAGCTTAAGGGCCAGGGGGAGAGGGGATAATTCACCCCTCCACTTT.

V usage is TRBV28 and J usage is TRBJ1-6; D call uncertain. The V gene lost 7 bases and the J gene lost 9 bases, with 19 bases spanning the gap. Germline V lookup: CDR1 MDHEN, CDR2 SYDVKM. This CDR3 region has 15 residues. The CDR3 sequence: CASNQPVGRISPLHF. CDR3 in DNA: TGTGCCAGCAACCAACCAGTGGGGAGGATTTCACCCCTCCACTTT.

V and J are TRBV27 and TRBJ1-3, with D unresolved. The CDR3 consists of 19 residues. CDR1 is MNHEY and CDR2 is SMNVEV in the germline V gene (reference sequence). Deletions cut 3 bases from V and 4 bases from J, with 25 bases between. The DNA for the CDR3 is TGTGCCAGCAGTTTGCCCCGTAATCTGGGGAGGTGGCGGGGAAACACCATATATTTT. Translating it yields CASSLPRNLGRWRGNTIYF.

V is TRBV19 and J is TRBJ2-7, with unresolved D. Germline loops: CDR1 LNHDA, CDR2 SQIVND (reference sequence). Trimming stripped 3 bases from V and 4 bases from J, with 10 bases between. This CDR3 contains 13 residues. Here the CDR3 DNA reads TGTGCCAGTAGTATTGGCCAGGAGTACGAGCAGTACTTC. It yields the protein CASSIGQEYEQYF.

The chain combines TRBV27 with TRBJ1-2, with D possibly matching TRBD1 (5 bases). Germline V CDR1 and CDR2: MNHEY, SMNVEV (reference sequence). Trimming took off 2 bases at V and 6 bases at J, with 10 bases between the two ends. CDR3 length equals 13 residues. CDR3 in amino acids: CASSLNRQHGYTF. The CDR3, as DNA: TGTGCCAGCAGTTTAAACAGGCAGCATGGCTACACCTTC.

The rearrangement uses TRBV6-2 or TRBV6-3 and TRBJ1-2; 8 bases map to TRBD1. After removal of 2 bases from V and 2 bases from J, the junction contained 10 bases not matched to a gene. This CDR3 is built from 17 residues. Per the germline V gene, CDR1 is MNHEY and CDR2 is SVGEGT. CDR3 residues: CASSYGDWTGPNYGYTF. The CDR3 region has the DNA TGTGCCAGCAGTTACGGGGACTGGACAGGGCCGAACTATGGCTACACCTTC.

The chain uses TRBV6-5 and TRBJ2-1, with 8 bases matching TRBD1. CDR3 length: 15 residues. The J segment lost 4 bases and the V segment lost 5 bases, leaving 7 bases of the junction unmatched. Per germline, CDR1 MNHEY and CDR2 SVGAGI. Written as DNA, the CDR3 is TGTGCCAGCAGTAATCGACAGGGGCTTTACAATGAGCAGTTCTTC. Its translation is CASSNRQGLYNEQFF.

The gene calls are TRBV6-2 or TRBV6-3 and TRBJ2-7; 8 bases line up with TRBD2. CDR1 and CDR2 from the germline V gene are MNHEY and SVGEGT. With 2 bases clipped from V and 2 bases from J, the junction kept 8 bases outside the gene matches. The CDR3 is 16 amino acids. The CDR3 coding sequence is TGTGCCAGCAGTTACGAATGGGCGGGAGGCCCCTACGAGCAGTACTTC. Translation: CASSYEWAGGPYEQYF.

This chain joins TRBV6-6 and TRBJ2-7; 7 nucleotides align to TRBD1. Unmatched junction bases numbered 9, after V lost 8 bases and J lost 2 bases. Germline V lookup: CDR1 MNHNY, CDR2 SVGAGI (reference sequence). The CDR3 is made up of 14 amino acids. The CDR3 coding sequence is TGTGCCAGCCGAGTGGGGCAGGGGGCCTACGAGCAGTACTTC. Its translation is CASRVGQGAYEQYF.